This T cell receptor (beta chain) was captured in a study of control samples from healthy donors and cancer patients. Assay used: immunoSEQ multiplex PCR; TCRdb lists only in-frame clones, some missing. Among about 130,000 clones listed, about 90% were seen once. The receptor was derived from a man between 18 and 35 years old in good health. Sample: blood.

CDR3: CASSPWGGAAYSGANVLTF. The CDR3 DNA follows: TGTGCCAGCAGCCCCTGGGGGGGGGCCGCCTACTCTGGGGCCAACGTCCTGACTTTC. The V and J genes are TRBV13 and TRBJ2-6; the D gene is possibly TRBD2 (7 bases). The CDR3 is 19 amino acids. The V end lost 5 bases, the J end lost 0 bases, and 20 bases lay between the germline ends. Per the germline V gene, CDR1 is PRHDT and CDR2 is FYEKMQ (reference sequence).